This T cell receptor (beta chain) emerged from a study of breast tumors, draining lymph nodes, adjacent tissues. In TCRdb, the multiplex PCR reads were re-called with MiXCR into one record per CDR3 protein. The table lists about 150,000 distinct CDR3 sequences, around 24% of them singletons. General observations from the study: Tumor and nontumor repertoires were significantly more similar in luminal-like than in basal-like breast cancer. Tumor TCR diversity was below lymph nodes but above nontumor tissue. That most tumor T cells come from lymph nodes remained unproven. Most tumor T cells seemingly derive from lymph node, then expand in tumor.

Germline V gene data show CDR1 as KGHSH and CDR2 as LQKENI. This CDR3 region has 15 residues. Samples came from axillary lymph nodes draining the breast cancer. On this clonotype itself: Antigen unknown. A much larger clone differs from this one at a single base, so this may be a read error.

The chain employs TRBV18 and TRBJ2-7, with D perhaps matching TRBD1 or TRBD2 (5 bases each). The J call may not be correct, given that the DNA end is closer to TRBJ2-1. The source of this sequence is a female donor with breast cancer. Some clones in this sample may be carry-over from other donors' samples. The source material was axillary lymph node tissue. CDR3 loop: CASSLQPGRNYEQFF. The CDR3 nucleotides read TGTGCCAGCTCACTCCAACCGGGACGGAACTACGAGCAGTTCTTC.